This TCR beta chain is drawn from a study of cytomegalovirus exposure and HLA in healthy donors (dated by TCRdb to about 2017). Context from the whole study: In an earlier analysis of 450 to 750 of the donors, less than 350 Gb of sequence data and 100 million or so unique TCR beta sequences from about 179 million T cells were reported. Alongside the repertoire data, information on donor age, sex, ethnicity and CMV serostatus was compiled. Across under 500 genotyped donors of the cohort, an average of about 240,000 unique TCR beta nucleotide sequences per donor were sequenced, and roughly 20% of those sequences were non-productive. The T cell repertoires of some 700 subjects were profiled by immunosequencing and related to cytomegalovirus serostatus. An early release covering 500 to 750 HLA-typed donors comprised 250 to 350 gigabases of sequencing data and 65 million to 100 million unique TCR sequences. Roughly 5 DR-DQ haplotypes were handled as single units for association and clustering, since linkage in the cohort was strong. An earlier analysis of some 500 of the donors used high-throughput TCR beta sequencing to judge whether each TCR beta V gene segment behaved as functional or pseudogenic. In a later analysis, previously published TCR beta repertoires from more than 500 donors were re-analyzed and high-resolution HLA genotyping was added so that TCR occurrence patterns could be studied. Typing coverage varied by locus: roughly 629-640 donors for A, B, C, DRB1 and DQB1; roughly 520 for DQA1; more than 600 for DPA1; roughly 450 for DPB1. The study aimed to test whether signatures of past pathogen exposure could be identified by cataloging public T cell receptors. In addition to the first cohort of several hundred subjects, a separate validation cohort of 130 or so different subjects was used. To predict cytomegalovirus infection status, the study combined high-throughput TCR immunosequencing, statistical association of individual TCRs with disease status, and machine learning. Rather than drawing on any new phenotypic data, the later analysis identified candidate immune exposures from TCR beta sequences and the way those sequences occurred across donors. Of the roughly 390 genotyped donors, 65% to 90% fell in the genetic ancestry cluster associated with self-reported Caucasian donors. HLA typing included class I and class II loci at four-digit resolution. All discovery cohort repertoires had been generated using a single sequencing platform. A later genetic analysis used genome-wide SNP genotypes for about 60% of the roughly 670 donors, treating that subset as a discovery cohort. Summary of the overall study and its limitations: The sequencing pipeline was judged likely to have produced a cluster of highly shared sequence variants as a technical artifact. Compared with the approximately 670-donor mean, donors in an Asian-associated ancestry cluster had fewer N-insertions in productive TCRs, according to a later genetic analysis. CMV serostatus was the only immune exposure information available for the cohort. Because HLA typing was missing for some donors at each locus, association tests included only the typed subset. Approximately 18 rarely observed V segments, including chromosome 9 orphons, were excluded from the earlier analysis of about 500 of the donors because counts were too low. A further reported finding was that TCR beta sequences accurately predicted the HLA-A and HLA-B alleles for most subjects in the first cohort. Only TCR beta chains were sequenced in this cohort, and the absence of alpha or paired-chain data limited detectable features. Most TCR sequences were observed very rarely across donors, whereas some public TCRs were present in many individuals. Several of the top co-occurrence clusters appeared to be linked to parvovirus B19, influenza, CMV and Epstein-Barr virus, according to a later analysis. Roughly uniform sequencing depth across donors was assumed in presence/absence analyses, although this assumption may not hold. In a later genetic analysis, a missense DCLRE1C variant was associated with V-gene and J-gene trimming of TCR beta chains, and the association was replicated in an independent cohort. A total of fewer than 200 TCR beta chains were listed by the study as associated with cytomegalovirus. In a later analysis, most CMV-associated TCR beta chains were found to appear HLA-restricted, with HLA associations seemingly driven largely by CMV exposure. Broadly in line with IMGT annotations, most TCR beta V segments showed up in productive rearrangements about 87% or about 30% of the time in an earlier analysis of some 590 of the donors. When HLA alleles, especially DR and DQ, strongly co-occurred, attributing TCR associations to individual alleles was difficult. The authors suggested that the approach could potentially be extended to other disease states and immunological phenotypes. In a later analysis, HLA-associated TCR beta chains were found to be more clonally expanded and to have lower generation probabilities than equally common non-associated chains. In a later analysis, the rate of TCR association differed among HLA loci, with DRB1 alleles having the most associated TCRs and HLA-C alleles having the fewest. Correlated functional status among segregating V segments might reflect linkage disequilibrium, but an unknown experimental factor could not be ruled out. In a later analysis, some 18,000 TCR beta sequences were associated with specific HLA alleles at a false discovery rate of 0.05. Some IMGT-functional V segments, including TRBV6-2 and TRBV6-3, could not be distinguished by the 87-base-pair reads and were therefore excluded. In vitro tests confirmed that a few of the cytomegalovirus-associated TCR beta chains recognize cytomegalovirus antigens. Cytomegalovirus status was reported to be diagnosed by the classifier with high specificity and sensitivity in both the original and validation cohorts.

The CDR3 has 15 amino acids, counting the end cysteine and phenylalanine. Only the CDR3 DNA stays, 45 bases, in frame from base 1. V sheds 6 bases and J sheds 0 bases, leaving 15 bases between their ends. The germline V gene gives CDR1 as SGHAT and CDR2 as FQNNGV. With regard to this clone: Its antigen is currently not known. Within one base of it there is no much larger clone, and no base qualities were kept.

The cohort comprised some 700 healthy bone marrow donors. Cohort members were all nominally healthy when sampled, although unrecorded immune exposures were likely present. The donor was CMV seropositive and belonged to the group of 250 to 300 seropositive cohort members. Every donor gave a peripheral blood sample, and the peripheral blood mononuclear cells from that sample were used for TCR beta sequencing. Genomic DNA was extracted from the blood cell samples with the Qiagen DNeasy Blood Extraction Kit. Libraries were constructed by the immunoSEQ multiplex PCR assay. A mixture of 60 forward primers for TCR Vbeta segments and 13 reverse primers for TCR Jbeta segments was used in the multiplex PCR. The CDR3 region of rearranged TCR beta genes was amplified from genomic DNA by a multiplex PCR assay. The amplified TCR beta libraries were sequenced on the Illumina HiSeq System as 87-base-pair reads. Regarding the original processing steps: A later analysis counted some 80 million unique TCR beta chains across the 690 or so repertoires, and some 11 million of these chains were shared by at least two donors. Raw reads were error-corrected and collapsed into unique sequences with a nearest-neighbor algorithm that merged closely related sequences to remove PCR and sequencing errors. Alignment of CDR3 sequences to IMGT reference sequences was used to assign V, D and J gene segments. Each retained sequence needed at least a six-nucleotide match to both a V gene segment and a J gene segment. A rearrangement was called productive if the CDR3 had no stop codons and remained in frame with V and J, and every other rearrangement was called non-productive. Following IMGT convention, CDR3 was defined as the stretch from the second conserved V-encoded cysteine to the conserved J-encoded phenylalanine. In an earlier analysis of roughly 610 of the donors, sequences lacking an unambiguous match to a single V gene segment were excluded. An earlier analysis of several hundred of the donors called V segments functional above 56.7% productive rearrangements and segregating when the between-donor standard deviation exceeded 5%. A statistical classification framework was built for diagnosing cytomegalovirus status from the catalog of TCR beta chain sequences. V and J gene assignment, in a later analysis, came from comparing TCR nucleotide sequences with IMGT/GENE-DB human TR gene sequences. The TCRdist pipeline was used in a later analysis to assign CDR3 sequences and most-parsimonious VDJ recombination scenarios. In a later analysis, each TCR beta chain was defined by its CDR3 amino acid sequence together with its V-gene family, and reads without a unique V-gene family were excluded. To address suspected cross-contamination and a sequencing artifact, a later analysis removed some 620 highly shared, low-generation-probability nucleotide sequences. In a later analysis, a clonal expansion index was calculated for each public chain from normalized within-repertoire ranks of inferred template counts. In a later analysis, generation probabilities were computed using a VDJ recombination model fitted to out-of-frame rearrangements, and the results were checked against IGoR. Hypergeometric tests were used in a later analysis to score TCR-TCR, TCR-HLA and TCR-CMV co-occurrence, with a repertoire-size bias correction applied to the TCR pairs. False discovery rates were estimated in a later analysis by permuting HLA or CMV assignments 20 times. In a later analysis, co-occurring TCRs were grouped using DBSCAN, and TCRdist sequence similarity was added for clustering within HLA-allele-positive subsets. Repertoires with fewer than 30,000 or more than 120,000 public chains, plus five repertoires with anomalous nucleotide sharing, were excluded from co-occurrence clustering. Here the immuneACCESS table is served through TCRdb, limited to in-frame sequences with V and J called. Missing clones are a known gap in these copies; in checked studies unresolved V genes cover under half, and the rest lacks a known reason. The DNA gave D and trimming, while V, J and clone size come from that table. For this sample there are 150,000 or so clones; nearly 70% appear just once. The ten largest clones represent about 10% of the sample.

Sequenced sample: PBMCs. The TCR sequence derives from a man aged 25 to 40 in good health and CMV-seropositive. The receptor chain draws on TRBV11-2 and TRBJ2-7, and the D gene may be TRBD1, 6 bases matching. The base sequence is TGTGCCAGCAGTCCAACCACAGGGAGCTCCTACGAGCAGTACTTC. This gives the protein CASSPTTGSSYEQYF.